The TCR beta chain under discussion was sequenced for a study of beta chain features in type 1 diabetes. About the research overall: Patients looked much like healthy donors when it came to age, gender and cell yields. Study-wide findings and caveats: Individuals with type 1 diabetes displayed fewer insertions and more deletions at VDJ junctions.

TCRB transcripts that were expressed got sequenced, as all of the isolated RNA had been reverse transcribed. Using immunoSEQ multiplex PCR, the repertoire was profiled, and TCRdb retains in-frame clones only, with some absent. The table lists about 130,000 clones, about 8.7% of them singletons. Germline CDR1 reads SEHNR; CDR2 reads FQNEAQ (reference sequence). The CDR3 sequence is 14 residues long. Trimming cost V 4 bases and J 3 bases; bases outside gene matches: 5. With respect to this clone: Its antigen is as yet unknown.

The purity of all sorted populations exceeded 98%. The chain links TRBV7-9 to TRBJ1-2; 7 bases align to TRBD1. The sequence was obtained from a young man in good health. The sample consisted of central memory CD4+ T cells from blood. The CDR3 here is CASSYRQGDYGYTF. DNA for the CDR3: TGTGCCAGCAGCTACAGACAGGGAGACTATGGCTACACCTTC. The full variable domain, completed using reference TRBV7-9 and TRBJ1-2, is DTGVSQNPRHKITKRGQNVTFRCDPISEHNRLYWYRQTLGQGPEFLTYFQNEAQLEKSRLLSDRFSAERPKGSFSTLEIQRTEQGDSAMYLCASSYRQGDYGYTFGSGTRLTVV.